The 30 T cell receptor beta chains below come from one sample, sequenced in a study of regulatory T cells in long-lasting Graves disease. As to time point: newly diagnosed GD, antithyroid drugs for less than 3 months. PBMC RNA was the source of the TCR library. Relying on iRepertoire HTBI primers and Arm-PCR of CDR3 regions, the team built TCR beta libraries. Using its own MiXCR run on the multiplex PCR reads, TCRdb lists one record per CDR3 protein. The sample gives over 450,000 distinct CDR3 sequences, about 12% of which show up once; 7.5% to 9% is in the top ten. The same specimen was also included in a second study, on T cells in Graves' hyperthyroidism and ophthalmopathy.

Here the sequenced sample was peripheral blood mononuclear cells (PBMCs), taken at new diagnosis, from a patient treated with antithyroid drugs. These receptors all come from a woman in her twenties or thirties with Graves disease.

This clonotype was detected a few times. With a much larger clone just one base away, this may be a read error. J is TRBJ2-1 and V is TRBV27; D not resolved. The J call could be wrong; TRBJ2-5 is a better fit for the DNA end. Germline CDR1 is MNHEY and CDR2 is SMNVEV (reference sequence). The CDR3 totals 17 residues. DNA of the CDR3: TGTGCCCCCTCAGGCCCCCTTCGCGAACCCCAACTAGAGACCCAGTACTTC. Its translation is CAPSGPLREPQLETQYF.

This clonotype has a count of ten or more. This rearrangement joins TRBV2 to TRBJ1-1; 7 bases are shared with TRBD1. The length of the CDR3 is 13 residues. Trimming took 7 bases from V and 6 from J; bases not matched to a gene: 8. From germline, CDR1 is SNHLY and CDR2 FYNNEI. DNA for the CDR3: TGTGCCAGCAACTTACAGGGGTCGGCTGAAGCTTTCTTT. As protein: CASNLQGSAEAFF.

The chain carries TRBV11-2 and TRBJ2-1, with TRBD2 identical over 11 bases. Germline V gene lookup returns CDR1 SGHAT and CDR2 FQNNGV. CDR3 size: 15 residues. V lost 5 bases, J lost 8 bases, and 8 bases stayed unmatched. In DNA, the CDR3 is TGTGCCAGCAGCATACTAGCGGGAGTTGTAGATGAGCAGTTCTTC. Translated: CASSILAGVVDEQFF.

This chain joins TRBV19 and TRBJ1-1; D uncertain. The CDR3 extends over 13 amino acids. The germline V gene has CDR1 LNHDA and CDR2 SQIVND (reference sequence). The germline V and J ends were trimmed by 5 bases and 7 bases, with 14 bases remaining between them. The CDR3 DNA reads TGTGCCAGTAGTCGGACGGATTATGATGAAGCTTTCTTT. It codes for CASSRTDYDEAFF.

This clonotype appeared many times. This chain joins TRBV29-1 and TRBJ2-1, with 15 bases fitting TRBD2. The CDR3 consists of 17 residues. With V trimmed by 5 bases and J by 0 bases, 5 bases remained unmatched. Germline CDR1 and CDR2: SQVTM and ANQGSEA. The CDR3 here is CSVYGTSGGSSYNEQFF. The DNA of the CDR3 is TGCAGCGTTTACGGGACTAGCGGGGGGAGCTCCTACAATGAGCAGTTCTTC.

This clonotype came up many times. The chain employs TRBV12-3 or TRBV12-4 and TRBJ1-2, with 7 nucleotides matching TRBD1. The CDR3 has 12 amino acids. Losses at the gene ends were 6 bases for V and 14 bases for J; bases not matched to a gene: 12. In DNA, the CDR3 is TGTGCCAGCAGCCCGGACAGGCTCTTTCATACCTTC. Protein product: CASSPDRLFHTF.

This clonotype has a count of ten or more. The chain combines TRBV11-3 with TRBJ2-2; unclear D gene. V was shortened by 0 bases and J by 2 bases, with 16 bases between the two germline ends. The germline V gene has CDR1 SGHNT and CDR2 YENEEA. The CDR3 is made up of 18 amino acids. CDR3 region: CASSLDLILGINTGELFF. The CDR3 DNA sequence: TGTGCCAGCAGCTTAGATTTAATCCTAGGGATTAACACCGGGGAGCTGTTTTTT.

With regard to this clonotype: This clone may be a read error of a much larger clone one base away. The chain links TRBV6-5 to TRBJ2-3; the match to TRBD1 covers 7 bases. Germline lookup yields CDR1 MNHEY and CDR2 SVGAGI. The trim removed 0 bases at V and 4 bases at J, leaving 7 bases unmatched. The CDR3 is 16 residues long. This chain's CDR3 is CASSYSHRGSADTQYF. CDR3 nucleotide sequence: TGTGCCAGCAGTTACTCGCACAGGGGAAGCGCAGATACGCAGTATTTT.

V is TRBV6-9 and J is TRBJ2-7; D gene ambiguous. This CDR3 comprises 13 residues. Germline values: CDR1 MNHGY, CDR2 SVAAGI. The V gene lost 2 bases and the J gene lost 3 bases, with 8 bases spanning the gap. CDR3 sequence (DNA): TGTGCCAGCAGTTATGGGCCCCTCTACGAGCAGTACTTC. Its protein product is CASSYGPLYEQYF.

At least ten counts were recorded for this clonotype. The chain joins TRBV20-1 to TRBJ2-7; 9 nucleotides line up with TRBD1. Looked up from germline, CDR1 is DFQATT and CDR2 is SNEGSKA (reference sequence). The V gene end was trimmed by 6 bases and the J gene end by 7 bases; junction bases not matched to a gene: 13. This CDR3 contains 14 residues. CDR3 sequence reads: CSARIGQGMGEQYF. The CDR3 DNA follows: TGCAGTGCCCGGATTGGACAGGGGATGGGGGAGCAGTACTTC.

This clonotype occurred many times. The chain is built from TRBV12-3 or TRBV12-4 and TRBJ2-5; TRBD2 might be the D (6 bases). This CDR3 is 15 amino acids long. V was clipped by 2 bases and J by 2 bases, with 12 bases between them. CDR3 bases: TGTGCCAGCAGTTTAAGGCGGGATTCACAAGAGACCCAGTACTTC. It codes for CASSLRRDSQETQYF.

This clonotype has ten or more counts. DNA for the CDR3: TGTGCCAGCTCACCGGTGACAGGACCGAATTCACCCCTCCACTTT. This gives the protein CASSPVTGPNSPLHF. The chain uses TRBV18 and TRBJ1-6, with D possibly TRBD1 on 6 matching bases. This CDR3 is 15 amino acids long. Trimming shortened V by 3 bases and J by 7 bases, and 13 bases separated the two germline ends. Germline CDR1 reads KGHSH; CDR2 reads LQKENI.

The chain employs TRBV5-1 and TRBJ2-1; weak D call: TRBD2 (5 bases). The V end was cut by 0 bases, the J end by 8 bases, with 18 bases between. The CDR3 is made up of 16 amino acids. From germline, CDR1 is SGHRS and CDR2 YFSETQ. The chain's CDR3 is CASSLAPGTQSHEQFF. The CDR3 bases are TGCGCCAGCAGCTTGGCCCCGGGAACCCAGAGCCATGAGCAGTTCTTC.

This clonotype was counted many times. This rearrangement joins TRBV6-1 to TRBJ2-7; 7 bases agree with TRBD2. Unmatched junction bases numbered 7, after V lost 11 bases and J lost 6 bases. The CDR3 sequence is 11 residues long. The germline gives CDR1 MNHNS, CDR2 SASEGT. The DNA of the CDR3 is TGTGCCGGCGGGACTACCTCCGAGCAGTACTTC. Its protein is CAGGTTSEQYF.

About this clonotype: This could be a read error, since a much larger clone is one nucleotide away. The chain joins TRBV30 to TRBJ2-1; D is possibly TRBD2 (5 bases). The CDR3 has 14 residues. CDR1 is GTSNPN and CDR2 is SVGIG in the germline V gene (reference sequence). The CDR3 protein is CAWKGSTSYNEQLF. Here the CDR3 DNA reads TGTGCCTGGAAAGGGAGCACCTCCTACAATGAGCAGCTCTTC.

This clonotype has a handful of counts. J is TRBJ1-1 and V is TRBV6-1, with 9 bases lining up with TRBD1. J gave up 0 bases and V 7 bases, and 6 bases lay outside the gene matches. CDR1 MNHNS and CDR2 SASEGT come from the germline V gene. The CDR3 loop spans 15 amino acids. The CDR3 is CASIQGAKLNTEAFF. In DNA, the CDR3 is TGTGCCAGCATACAGGGGGCCAAATTGAACACTGAAGCTTTCTTT.

At least ten counts were recorded for this clonotype. The chain couples TRBV19 to TRBJ1-1; D gene unclear. V dropped 1 base and J dropped 5 bases, with 11 bases sitting between them. Germline V gene sequence: CDR1 LNHDA, CDR2 SQIVND (reference sequence). CDR3 length: 14 residues. The CDR3 sequence is CASSIVGRETEAFF. The CDR3 DNA sequence: TGTGCCAGTAGTATAGTCGGAAGGGAAACTGAAGCTTTCTTT.

The chain is built from TRBV15 and TRBJ1-1; D is unclear. The CDR3 spans 13 residues. CDR1 and CDR2 from the germline V gene are LNHNV and YYDKDF (reference sequence). V lost 5 bases to trimming and J lost 0 bases, with 7 bases between them. Here the CDR3 DNA reads TGTGCCACCAGCCGTACAGTGAACACTGAAGCTTTCTTT. This translates into CATSRTVNTEAFF. Drawing the rest from reference TRBV15 and TRBJ1-1, the complete variable domain is DAMVIQNPRYQVTQFGKPVTLSCSQTLNHNVMYWYQQKSSQAPKLLFHYYDKDFNNEADTPDNFQSRRPNTSFCFLDIRSPGLGDTAMYLCATSRTVNTEAFFGQGTRLTVV.

This clonotype was counted at least ten times. The chain combines TRBV27 with TRBJ2-1; 8 nucleotides line up with TRBD2. The germline CDR1 and CDR2 sequences are MNHEY and SMNVEV (reference sequence). V lost 5 bases to trimming and J lost 5 bases; unmatched junction nucleotides: 5. The CDR3 sequence is 14 residues long. As DNA, the CDR3 is TGTGCCAGCAGTCGACTAGCGCGGAACAATGAGCAGTTCTTC. Translated: CASSRLARNNEQFF.

This clonotype was counted only a few times. This chain joins TRBV10-1 and TRBJ2-1; D ambiguous. The CDR3 has 14 amino acids. V was clipped by 6 bases and J by 8 bases, with 17 bases between them. Germline lookup yields CDR1 WNHNN and CDR2 SYGVQD (reference sequence). The CDR3 spells CASSAESSDDEQFF. CDR3 coding DNA: TGCGCCAGCAGCGCTGAATCCTCTGACGATGAGCAGTTCTTC.

At least ten counts were recorded for this clonotype. The CDR3 sequence: CSARGPTGTEETQYF. As DNA, the CDR3 is TGCAGTGCTAGAGGACCTACCGGGACAGAAGAGACCCAGTACTTC. The rearrangement uses TRBV20-1 and TRBJ2-5, with TRBD1 matching over 7 bases. Germline-derived CDR1 and CDR2 are DFQATT and SNEGSKA (reference sequence). The CDR3 covers 15 residues. V trimming: 1 base; J trimming: 3 bases; junction bases outside the gene matches: 8.

At least ten counts were recorded for this clonotype. The V gene is TRBV20-1, the J gene TRBJ2-7; D is possibly TRBD1 or TRBD2 (6 bases each). This CDR3 is built from 15 residues. Germline CDR1 and CDR2: DFQATT and SNEGSKA (reference sequence). Trimming took off 0 bases at V and 3 bases at J, with 15 bases between the two ends. The CDR3 nucleotides read TGCAGTGCTAGAGATAGGGGGGAGGCCAACTACGAGCAGTACTTC. Amino acid sequence: CSARDRGEANYEQYF.

There are many counts of this clonotype. This sequence joins TRBV7-9 and TRBJ2-7; D possibly corresponds to TRBD2 (5 bases). V lost 4 bases to trimming and J lost 7 bases, with 17 bases between them. CDR3 length equals 14 residues. Germline CDR1 is SEHNR and CDR2 is FQNEAQ (reference sequence). The CDR3 DNA sequence: TGTGCCAGCAGCTACGCGGGCCGAACGGGGGAGCAGTACTTC. Amino acid sequence: CASSYAGRTGEQYF. Full variable domain (outside the CDR3, taken from reference TRBV7-9 and TRBJ2-7): DTGVSQNPRHKITKRGQNVTFRCDPISEHNRLYWYRQTLGQGPEFLTYFQNEAQLEKSRLLSDRFSAERPKGSFSTLEIQRTEQGDSAMYLCASSYAGRTGEQYFGPGTRLTVT.

The chain combines TRBV5-4 with TRBJ1-2; D remains unclear. This CDR3 is built from 14 residues. The V gene lost 7 bases and the J gene lost 4 bases, with 17 bases spanning the gap. From germline, CDR1 is SGHNT and CDR2 YYREEE (reference sequence). CDR3 bases: TGTGCCAGCTCCCCTCGAGGGTACCCCTATGGCTACACCTTC. Amino acid sequence: CASSPRGYPYGYTF.

This clonotype has ten or more counts. This chain joins TRBV15 and TRBJ1-1; 8 bases line up with TRBD1. V dropped 3 bases and J dropped 5; count of bases not matched to a gene: 8. Looked up from germline, CDR1 is LNHNV and CDR2 is YYDKDF (reference sequence). This CDR3 is built from 15 residues. The CDR3 protein is CATSRRDRLGTEAFF. In nucleotides, the CDR3 is TGTGCCACCAGCAGGCGGGACAGGTTGGGGACTGAAGCTTTCTTT.

In this sample, this clonotype turned up many times. V gene TRBV2 combines with J gene TRBJ2-1, with a tentative D call TRBD1 (6 bases). Looked up from germline, CDR1 is SNHLY and CDR2 is FYNNEI. The CDR3 covers 15 residues. Trimming removed 10 bases from V and 3 bases from J, with 19 bases in between. The CDR3 sequence is CATAIRTDFYNEQFF. CDR3 coding DNA: TGTGCCACAGCTATTAGGACAGACTTCTACAATGAGCAGTTCTTC.

J is TRBJ2-5 and V is TRBV3-1; D is possibly TRBD2 (6 bases). Trimming stripped 0 bases from V and 9 bases from J, with 17 bases between. Germline V gene sequence: CDR1 LGHDT, CDR2 YNNKEL (reference sequence). The CDR3 consists of 15 residues. CDR3 nucleotide sequence: TGTGCCAGCAGCCAAGATACAACACGGGCGGGGTCCCAGTACTTC. It translates to CASSQDTTRAGSQYF.

This clonotype was seen many times. This chain uses TRBV2 with TRBJ2-7, with D possibly TRBD2 on 6 matching bases. Trimming left V 3 bases short and J 0 bases short, with 9 bases between. Germline CDR1 and CDR2: SNHLY and FYNNEI. CDR3 length: 14 residues. CDR3 nucleotide sequence: TGTGCCAGCAGTGAGTGGGAGGACTCCTACGAGCAGTACTTC. Amino acid sequence: CASSEWEDSYEQYF.

This clonotype was seen a few times. This sequence joins TRBV7-9 and TRBJ2-1; tentatively, D is TRBD2 (5 bases). With 3 bases removed from V and 8 bases from J, the gap between germline ends came to 14 bases. The CDR3 totals 14 residues. Germline assignment: CDR1 SEHNR and CDR2 FQNEAQ (reference sequence). CDR3 residues: CASSLDSAWDEQFF. The CDR3 DNA is TGTGCCAGCAGCTTGGATAGCGCTTGGGATGAGCAGTTCTTC.

In this sample, this clonotype turned up a few times. The chain recombines TRBV7-9 with TRBJ1-4; 7 bases map to TRBD1. CDR3 size: 18 residues. The V gene's germline CDR1 is SEHNR and CDR2 FQNEAQ (reference sequence). The junction had 9 bases not matched to a gene; V was cut back by 1 base and J by 1 base. The CDR3 is CASSLGQGRGGTNEKLFF. The CDR3 DNA is TGTGCCAGCAGCTTAGGACAGGGAAGAGGAGGAACTAATGAAAAACTGTTTTTT.